The 9 T cell receptor beta chains listed next were all sequenced from one sample in a study of blood T cells in healthy people across ages. Then a second PCR, running roughly 7 to 11 cycles, was carried out with a sample-barcoded 5' primer and a J-beta primer mix. A single record per CDR3 protein comes from TCRdb applying MiXCR to the 5' RACE reads. This sample yields approximately 850,000 distinct CDR3 sequences, of which 55% to 70% are seen a single time; roughly 22% belongs to the top ten. Sequencing was done on a sample of blood. The source of these receptors is a man younger than 40 in good health.

The chain links TRBV11-2 to TRBJ2-5, with a tentative D call TRBD2 (7 bases). Germline CDR1 SGHAT, CDR2 FQNNGV. Trimming stripped 2 bases from V and 3 bases from J, with 19 bases between. This CDR3 contains 17 residues. This CDR3 reads CASSLWGGSPGEETQYF. CDR3 nucleotides: TGTGCCAGCAGCTTATGGGGGGGCTCGCCGGGGGAAGAGACCCAGTACTTC.

The gene calls are TRBV7-9 and TRBJ1-1; 8 nucleotides align to TRBD1. The junction had 4 bases not matched to a gene; V was cut back by 5 bases and J by 5 bases. The CDR3 is made up of 13 amino acids. CDR1 is SEHNR, CDR2 FQNEAQ, per germline (reference sequence). For the CDR3, the DNA is TGTGCCAGCAGCATTGGACAGGGTACTGAAGCTTTCTTT. Encoded protein: CASSIGQGTEAFF.

The V and J genes are TRBV20-1 and TRBJ2-1; possibly TRBD1 for D (6 bases). The CDR3 is 14 residues long. Trimming took 5 bases from V and 4 from J, leaving 15 bases between them. CDR1 and CDR2 (germline): DFQATT, SNEGSKA (reference sequence). The CDR3 DNA is TGCAGTGCTCCTCGACAGGCCCAGTACAATGAGCAGTTCTTC. Amino acids: CSAPRQAQYNEQFF.

The J gene is TRBJ2-5, the V gene TRBV3-1; D might be TRBD1 or TRBD2, each matching 5 bases. The V end lost 0 bases, the J end lost 5 bases, and 16 bases lay between the germline ends. The CDR3 has 16 residues. Looked up from germline, CDR1 is LGHDT and CDR2 is YNNKEL (reference sequence). In nucleotides, the CDR3 is TGTGCCAGCAGCCAAGATTATGAGAGGGGCGGTGAGACCCAGTACTTC. The encoded protein is CASSQDYERGGETQYF.

The rearrangement uses TRBV5-1 and TRBJ1-1, with no clear D. From germline, CDR1 is SGHRS and CDR2 YFSETQ. CDR3 length: 15 amino acids. Trimming shortened V by 2 bases and J by 1 base, and 12 bases separated the two germline ends. Here the CDR3 reads CASSLGSSPNTEAFF. CDR3 in DNA: TGCGCCAGCAGCTTAGGCAGTTCGCCGAACACTGAAGCTTTCTTT. Drawing the rest from reference TRBV5-1 and TRBJ1-1, the complete variable domain is KAGVTQTPRYLIKTRGQQVTLSCSPISGHRSVSWYQQTPGQGLQFLFEYFSETQRNKGNFPGRFSGRQFSNSRSEMNVSTLELGDSALYLCASSLGSSPNTEAFFGQGTRLTVV.

J is TRBJ2-2 and V is TRBV6-2 or TRBV6-3, with D hard to call. The germline V and J ends were trimmed by 5 bases and 4 bases, with 11 bases remaining between them. The CDR3 is 14 residues long. Germline V CDR1 and CDR2: MNHEY, SVGEGT. Here the CDR3 DNA reads TGTGCCAGCAGTACCCCGTGGGGCACCGGGGAGCTGTTTTTT. This encodes CASSTPWGTGELFF.

This chain connects TRBV6-6 to TRBJ2-1; TRBD2 agrees at 12 bases. The CDR3 is 16 residues long. Germline V lookup: CDR1 MNHNY, CDR2 SVGAGI (reference sequence). Trimming cost V 5 bases and J 2 bases; bases outside gene matches: 4. The CDR3 sequence: CASSTTSGSAYNEQFF. CDR3 bases: TGTGCCAGCAGTACGACTAGCGGGAGTGCCTACAATGAGCAGTTCTTC.

The rearrangement joins TRBV11-2 to TRBJ2-7; 9 nucleotides line up with TRBD1. Germline-derived CDR1 and CDR2 are SGHAT and FQNNGV. The CDR3 loop spans 16 amino acids. Trimming took 1 base from V and 3 from J; bases not matched to a gene: 7. Here the CDR3 reads CASSLVSGTGIYEQYF. The CDR3 bases are TGTGCCAGCAGCTTAGTCTCCGGGACAGGGATCTACGAGCAGTACTTC.

This rearrangement joins TRBV20-1 to TRBJ2-4; 8 nucleotides line up with TRBD2. The CDR3 loop spans 14 amino acids. Germline V gene data show CDR1 as DFQATT and CDR2 as SNEGSKA (reference sequence). V shed 6 bases and J 6 bases; nucleotides not matched to a gene: 10. CDR3 DNA: TGCAGTGCCGACCCGGGAGGGCCAGGAAACATTCAGTACTTC. Its protein is CSADPGGPGNIQYF.